This TCR beta chain originates from a study of CD8 T cells in ankylosing spondylitis. Study-wide findings and caveats: Ankylosing spondylitis blood appeared to carry a characteristic TCR beta motif of seven to nine highly homologous variants. The clones that were linked to disease were reported to be significantly enriched in matched synovial fluid samples from ankylosing spondylitis patients.

This clonotype was observed many times. Its cognate antigen is unknown. TCRdb re-called the 5' RACE reads with MiXCR, one entry per CDR3 protein. This table has about 360,000 distinct CDR3 sequences, roughly 20% appearing once. Trimming stripped 2 bases from V and 0 bases from J, with 9 bases between. The CDR3 is made up of 15 amino acids. Germline V gives CDR1 SGHVS, CDR2 FNYEAQ. The rearrangement joins TRBV7-6 to TRBJ2-3; D might be TRBD2 (5 bases). The material sequenced was blood, either unsorted or a sorted T cell fraction (not recorded which). The sequence was obtained from a male donor with ankylosing spondylitis or in good health (not recorded which). This CDR3 reads CASSLTGISTDTQYF. In nucleotides, the CDR3 is TGTGCCAGCAGCTTAACCGGGATTAGCACAGATACGCAGTATTTT.